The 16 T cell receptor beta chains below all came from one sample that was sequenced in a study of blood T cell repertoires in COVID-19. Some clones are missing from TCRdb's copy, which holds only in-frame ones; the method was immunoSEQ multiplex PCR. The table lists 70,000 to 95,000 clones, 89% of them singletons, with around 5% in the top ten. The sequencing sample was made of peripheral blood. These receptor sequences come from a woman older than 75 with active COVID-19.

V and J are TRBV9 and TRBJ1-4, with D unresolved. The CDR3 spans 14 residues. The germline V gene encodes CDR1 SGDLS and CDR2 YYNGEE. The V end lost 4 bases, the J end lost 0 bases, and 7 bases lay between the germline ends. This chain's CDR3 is CASSQTATNEKLFF. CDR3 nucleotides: TGTGCCAGCAGCCAGACTGCAACTAATGAAAAACTGTTTTTT.

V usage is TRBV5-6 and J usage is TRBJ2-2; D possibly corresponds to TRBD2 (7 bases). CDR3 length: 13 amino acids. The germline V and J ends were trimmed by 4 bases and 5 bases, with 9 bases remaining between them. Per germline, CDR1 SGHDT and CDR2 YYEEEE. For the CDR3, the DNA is TGTGCCAGCAGCGAGGGGGGGACCGGGGAGCTGTTTTTT. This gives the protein CASSEGGTGELFF.

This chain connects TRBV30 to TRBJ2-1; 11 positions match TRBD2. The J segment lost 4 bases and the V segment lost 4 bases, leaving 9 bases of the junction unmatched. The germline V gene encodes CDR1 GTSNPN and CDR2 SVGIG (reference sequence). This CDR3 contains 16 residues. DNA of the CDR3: TGTGCCTGGATCGAACCGGGACTAGCGGATTACAATGAGCAGTTCTTC. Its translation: CAWIEPGLADYNEQFF.

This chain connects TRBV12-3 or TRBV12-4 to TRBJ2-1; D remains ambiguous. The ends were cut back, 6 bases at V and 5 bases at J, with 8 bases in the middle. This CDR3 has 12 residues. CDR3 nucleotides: TGTGCCAGCAGCCGTACGGACAATGAGCAGTTCTTC. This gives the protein CASSRTDNEQFF.

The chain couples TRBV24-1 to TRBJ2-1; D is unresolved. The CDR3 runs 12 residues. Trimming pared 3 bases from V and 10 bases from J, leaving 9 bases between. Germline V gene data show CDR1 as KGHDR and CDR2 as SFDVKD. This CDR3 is CATSDAGGEQFF. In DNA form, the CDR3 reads TGTGCCACCAGTGATGCCGGCGGCGAGCAGTTCTTC.

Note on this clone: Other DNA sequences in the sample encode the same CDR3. CDR3 nucleotide sequence: TGTGCCAGCAGGGGACAGTTGAACACTGAAGCTTTCTTT. Translation gives CASRGQLNTEAFF. The rearrangement joins TRBV2 to TRBJ1-1; 7 positions agree with TRBD1. The germline V gene has CDR1 SNHLY and CDR2 FYNNEI. CDR3 size: 13 residues. After removal of 6 bases from V and 0 bases from J, the junction contained 1 base not matched to a gene. Drawing the rest from reference TRBV2 and TRBJ1-1, the complete variable domain is EPEVTQTPSHQVTQMGQEVILRCVPISNHLYFYWYRQILGQKVEFLVSFYNNEISEKSEIFDDQFSVERPDGSNFTLKIRSTKLEDSAMYFCASRGQLNTEAFFGQGTRLTVV.

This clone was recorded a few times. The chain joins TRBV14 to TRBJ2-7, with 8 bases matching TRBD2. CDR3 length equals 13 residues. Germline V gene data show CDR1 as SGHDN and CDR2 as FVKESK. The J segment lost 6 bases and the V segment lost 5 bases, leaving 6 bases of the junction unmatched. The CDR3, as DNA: TGTGCCAGCAGCTTGGGACTAGTTTTCGAGCAGTACTTC. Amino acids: CASSLGLVFEQYF.

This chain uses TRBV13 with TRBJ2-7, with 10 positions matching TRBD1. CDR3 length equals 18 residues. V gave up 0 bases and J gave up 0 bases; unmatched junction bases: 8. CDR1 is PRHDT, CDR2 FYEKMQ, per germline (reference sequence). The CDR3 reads CASSLGFLGQGGSYEQYF. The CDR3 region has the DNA TGTGCCAGCAGCTTAGGCTTCCTTGGACAGGGGGGCTCCTACGAGCAGTACTTC. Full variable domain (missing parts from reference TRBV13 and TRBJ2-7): AAGVIQSPRHLIKEKRETATLKCYPIPRHDTVYWYQQGPGQDPQFLISFYEKMQSDKGSIPDRFSAQQFSDYHSELNMSSLELGDSALYFCASSLGFLGQGGSYEQYFGPGTRLTVT.

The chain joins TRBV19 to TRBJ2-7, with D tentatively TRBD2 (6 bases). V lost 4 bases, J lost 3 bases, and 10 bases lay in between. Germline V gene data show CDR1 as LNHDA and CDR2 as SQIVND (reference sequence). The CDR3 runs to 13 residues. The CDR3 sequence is CASSTTRGYEQYF. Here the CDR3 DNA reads TGTGCCAGTAGTACGACTAGGGGCTACGAGCAGTACTTC.

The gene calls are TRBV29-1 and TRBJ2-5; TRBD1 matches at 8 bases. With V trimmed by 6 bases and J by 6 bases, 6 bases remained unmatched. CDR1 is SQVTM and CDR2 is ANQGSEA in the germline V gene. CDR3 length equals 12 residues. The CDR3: CSVDRGGKTQYF. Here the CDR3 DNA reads TGCAGCGTCGACAGGGGTGGGAAGACCCAGTACTTC.

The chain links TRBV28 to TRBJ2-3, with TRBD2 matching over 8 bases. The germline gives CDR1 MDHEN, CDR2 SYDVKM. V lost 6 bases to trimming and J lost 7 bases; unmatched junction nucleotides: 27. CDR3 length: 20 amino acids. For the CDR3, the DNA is TGTGCCAGCAGCCCCCCCGGGAGGGGGTTACGGGGACAATCACTTCATACGCAGTATTTT. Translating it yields CASSPPGRGLRGQSLHTQYF. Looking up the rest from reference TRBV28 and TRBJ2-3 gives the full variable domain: DVKVTQSSRYLVKRTGEKVFLECVQDMDHENMFWYRQDPGLGLRLIYFSYDVKMKEKGDIPEGYSVSREKKERFSLILESASTNQTSMYLCASSPPGRGLRGQSLHTQYFGPGTRLTVL.

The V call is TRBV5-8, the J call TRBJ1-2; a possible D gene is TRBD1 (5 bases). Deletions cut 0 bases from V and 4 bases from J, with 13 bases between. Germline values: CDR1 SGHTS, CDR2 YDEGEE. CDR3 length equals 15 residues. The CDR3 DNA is TGTGCCAGCAGCTTGGACAGGTCATATGGCTATGGCTACACCTTC. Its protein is CASSLDRSYGYGYTF.

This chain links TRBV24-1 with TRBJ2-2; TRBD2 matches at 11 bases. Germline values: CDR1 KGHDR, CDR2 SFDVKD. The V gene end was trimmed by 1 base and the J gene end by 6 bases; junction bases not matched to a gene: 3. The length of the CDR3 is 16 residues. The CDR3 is CATSDFSGRAAGELFF. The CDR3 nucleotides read TGTGCCACCAGTGATTTTAGCGGGAGGGCCGCCGGGGAGCTGTTTTTT.

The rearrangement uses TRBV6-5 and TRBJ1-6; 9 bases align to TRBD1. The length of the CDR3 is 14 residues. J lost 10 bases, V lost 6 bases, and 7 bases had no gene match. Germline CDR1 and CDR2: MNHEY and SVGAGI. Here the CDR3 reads CASRPGTGTSPLHF. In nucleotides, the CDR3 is TGTGCCAGCAGGCCCGGGACAGGGACCTCACCCCTCCACTTT.

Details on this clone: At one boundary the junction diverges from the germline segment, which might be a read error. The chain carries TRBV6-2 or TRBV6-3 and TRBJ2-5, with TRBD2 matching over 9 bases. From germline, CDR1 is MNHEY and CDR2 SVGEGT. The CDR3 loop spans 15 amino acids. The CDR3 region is CASRYYSGSGETQYF. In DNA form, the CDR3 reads TGTGCCAGCAGATACTATAGCGGGAGTGGGGAGACCCAGTACTTC.

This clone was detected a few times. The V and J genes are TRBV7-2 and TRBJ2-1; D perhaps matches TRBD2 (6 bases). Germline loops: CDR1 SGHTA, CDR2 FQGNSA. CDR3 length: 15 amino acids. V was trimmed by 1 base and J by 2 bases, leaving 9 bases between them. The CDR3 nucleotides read TGTGCCAGCAGCTTAGATAGCGGAACCTACAATGAGCAGTTCTTC. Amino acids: CASSLDSGTYNEQFF.